This passage covers 9 T cell receptor beta chains from one sample sequenced in a study of blood T cell repertoires in COVID-19. Repertoires were generated with immunoSEQ multiplex PCR, while TCRdb's copy carries only in-frame clones and drops some. The sample has approximately 190,000 clones; around 80% are singletons. The source material was peripheral blood. Every receptor here comes from a man aged 25 to 40 with active or convalescent COVID-19.

The CDR3 is CASSLVGQGEEKLFF. CDR3 coding DNA: TGTGCCAGCAGCTTAGTTGGTCAGGGCGAGGAAAAACTGTTTTTT. J is TRBJ1-4 and V is TRBV11-3; TRBD1 is a possible D gene (5 bases). The CDR3 contains 15 residues. Germline CDR1 and CDR2: SGHNT and YENEEA. V was clipped by 1 base and J by 8 bases, with 14 bases between them.

In DNA form, the CDR3 reads TGCAGCGTTAATAAGGGGAATCATAGAACTGAAGCTTTCTTT. This gives the protein CSVNKGNHRTEAFF. The J gene is TRBJ1-1, the V gene TRBV29-1; a possible D gene is TRBD1 (5 bases). Trimming pared 5 bases from V and 5 bases from J, leaving 18 bases between. The CDR3 is made up of 14 amino acids. Looked up from germline, CDR1 is SQVTM and CDR2 is ANQGSEA.

A single count supports this clone. The chain joins TRBV2 to TRBJ2-5; 7 nucleotides align to TRBD1. CDR1 and CDR2 (germline): SNHLY, FYNNEI. J was trimmed by 3 bases and V by 2 bases; bases with no gene match: 18. The CDR3 covers 19 residues. This chain's CDR3 is CASSEWSGQATSVEETQYF. The DNA for the CDR3 is TGTGCCAGCAGTGAATGGAGTGGACAGGCCACCTCAGTCGAAGAGACCCAGTACTTC.

As concerns this clone: The junction departs from the called germline gene at one end, perhaps through a read error. The CDR3 DNA is TGTGCTAGCAGCGAAGGACTAGCGGGGGGCTCCTACGAGCAGTACTTC. This translates into CASSEGLAGGSYEQYF. The chain employs TRBV7-7 and TRBJ2-7; 14 nucleotides match TRBD2. Germline CDR1 reads SSHAT; CDR2 reads FNYEAQ (reference sequence). The CDR3 loop spans 16 amino acids.

The chain has TRBV9 and TRBJ1-6; 8 nucleotides line up with TRBD1. CDR1 is SGDLS, CDR2 YYNGEE, per germline. J was trimmed by 8 bases and V by 3 bases; bases with no gene match: 10. There are 16 residues in the CDR3. The DNA of the CDR3 is TGTGCCAGCAGCGCGTTCGACCGGGACAGGCATTCACCCCTCCACTTT. Protein product: CASSAFDRDRHSPLHF.

The chain uses TRBV27 and TRBJ2-7, with D maybe TRBD2 (5 bases). Deletions cut 6 bases from V and 5 bases from J, with 14 bases between. Germline-derived CDR1 and CDR2 are MNHEY and SMNVEV (reference sequence). The CDR3 covers 13 residues. CDR3 sequence reads: CASSRTRAHEQYF. The DNA for the CDR3 is TGTGCCAGCAGCCGAACTAGGGCCCACGAGCAGTACTTC.

V is TRBV11-3 and J is TRBJ2-7; no clear D gene. The length of the CDR3 is 14 residues. The germline V and J ends were trimmed by 0 bases and 6 bases, with 12 bases remaining between them. CDR1 and CDR2 (germline): SGHNT, YENEEA. The chain's CDR3 is CASSLDQGRSEQYF. CDR3 coding DNA: TGTGCCAGCAGCTTAGATCAAGGCAGGTCCGAGCAGTACTTC. Supplemented by reference TRBV11-3 and TRBJ2-7, the full variable domain reads EAGVVQSPRYKIIEKKQPVAFWCNPISGHNTLYWYLQNLGQGPELLIRYENEEAVDDSQLPKDRFSAERLKGVDSTLKIQPAELGDSAVYLCASSLDQGRSEQYFGPGTRLTVT.

The rearrangement joins TRBV5-1 to TRBJ2-1; TRBD2 matches at 8 bases. J gave up 4 bases and V 2 bases, and 8 bases lay outside the gene matches. The CDR3 runs 16 residues. Germline V gene lookup returns CDR1 SGHRS and CDR2 YFSETQ. CDR3 residues: CASSLDLAGLYNEQFF. The CDR3, as DNA: TGCGCCAGCAGCTTAGACCTAGCGGGCCTTTACAATGAGCAGTTCTTC.

This clone was observed a single time. The genes are TRBV19 and TRBJ1-1; 7 positions agree with TRBD1. The CDR3 contains 15 residues. CDR1 and CDR2 from the germline V gene are LNHDA and SQIVND (reference sequence). Trimming cost V 3 bases and J 4 bases; bases outside gene matches: 8. Written as DNA, the CDR3 is TGTGCCAGTAGTATGAGTGCCTCAGGGGGCACTGAAGCTTTCTTT. This encodes CASSMSASGGTEAFF.